One and the same sample provided the 4 T cell receptor beta chains below, sequenced in a study of identifying expanded T cells in peripheral blood. Profiling relied on immunoSEQ multiplex PCR, and the TCRdb table lists in-frame clones only, not all of them. Among about 100,000 clones listed, over 75% were seen once. The source material was blood. The receptors derive from a person aged 18 to 75 in good health.

The genes are TRBV19 and TRBJ1-2; TRBD1 aligns across 11 bases. Germline-derived CDR1 and CDR2 are LNHDA and SQIVND (reference sequence). V dropped 7 bases and J dropped 4; count of bases not matched to a gene: 8. The length of the CDR3 is 15 residues. CDR3 sequence (DNA): TGTGCCAGTACCCTGAGGACAGGGGGCAGCTATGGCTACACCTTC. Its protein is CASTLRTGGSYGYTF. Based on the CDR3 plus reference TRBV19 and TRBJ1-2, the full variable domain is DGGITQSPKYLFRKEGQNVTLSCEQNLNHDAMYWYRQDPGQGLRLIYYSQIVNDFQKGDIAEGYSVSREKKESFPLTVTSAQKNPTAFYLCASTLRTGGSYGYTFGSGTRLTVV.

The V gene is TRBV21-1, the J gene TRBJ1-2; TRBD1 is the table's D call, not checked against the DNA. TRBV21-1 is tagged as a pseudogene. This CDR3 is 23 amino acids long. The CDR3 region is CASSNTAASQKNRGRWRQGGYTF. CDR3 nucleotide sequence: TGTGCCAGCAGCAATACCGCCGCATCTCAGAAAAACAGGGGGCGCTGGCGGCAGGGAGGCTACACCTTC.

This clone was picked up one time. The chain is built from TRBV5-4 and TRBJ2-2, with D possibly matching TRBD1 (6 bases). The CDR3 is 13 amino acids. V lost 4 bases and J 7 bases, leaving 11 bases between the germline ends. In germline, CDR1 is SGHNT, CDR2 YYREEE (reference sequence). CDR3 sequence reads: CASSKGGIGELFF. CDR3 bases: TGTGCCAGCAGCAAAGGGGGAATCGGGGAGCTGTTTTTT. The entire variable domain, with the rest obtained from reference TRBV5-4 and TRBJ2-2, is as follows: ETGVTQSPTHLIKTRGQQVTLRCSSQSGHNTVSWYQQALGQGPQFIFQYYREEENGRGNFPPRFSGLQFPNYSSELNVNALELDDSALYLCASSKGGIGELFFGEGSRLTVL.

This rearrangement joins TRBV5-4 to TRBJ1-1, with no clear D. V was clipped by 4 bases and J by 1 base, with 8 bases between them. CDR1 is SGHNT, CDR2 YYREEE, per germline (reference sequence). CDR3 length equals 13 residues. The CDR3 DNA follows: TGTGCCAGCAGCGGCGGCAGGAACACTGAAGCTTTCTTT. This translates into CASSGGRNTEAFF.